Listed below are T cell receptor beta chains from one sample, sequenced in a study of blood T cell repertoires in COVID-19. Data came from immunoSEQ multiplex PCR; TCRdb stores just in-frame clones and leaves some out. The data show 100,000 to 120,000 clones, with 75% to 80% seen just once and 16% held by the top ten. Sample: peripheral blood. These receptor sequences come from an elderly woman with active or convalescent COVID-19. Both conserved end residues are part of each CDR3. Each record gives: D gene, V gene, J gene, CDR3 length, clone size, CDR3 protein, CDR3 DNA. D genes are given only for firm matches. Rows give clone size only sometimes, using once, few, many, or a class for an expanded clone.

d_gene: TRBD2; v_gene: TRBV7-3; j_gene: TRBJ2-3; len: 15; abundance: .; CDR3aa: CASSSGLAGADTQYF; CDR3nt: TGTGCCAGCAGCTCCGGACTAGCGGGAGCAGATACGCAGTATTTT
d_gene: TRBD2; v_gene: TRBV19; j_gene: TRBJ2-5; len: 15; abundance: .; CDR3aa: CASREREGPGETQYF; CDR3nt: TGTGCCAGTAGGGAGCGGGAGGGCCCGGGAGAGACCCAGTACTTC
d_gene: .; v_gene: TRBV2; j_gene: TRBJ2-5; len: 12; abundance: .; CDR3aa: CASSERGETQYF; CDR3nt: TGTGCCAGCAGTGAGCGGGGTGAGACCCAGTACTTC
d_gene: .; v_gene: TRBV24-1; j_gene: TRBJ2-7; len: 15; abundance: .; CDR3aa: CATSDPRTPLREQYF; CDR3nt: TGTGCCACCAGTGATCCCCGGACTCCTCTCCGGGAGCAGTACTTC
d_gene: TRBD1; v_gene: TRBV7-9; j_gene: TRBJ2-2; len: 15; abundance: .; CDR3aa: CASSLGDRNTGELFF; CDR3nt: TGTGCCAGCAGCTTAGGGGACAGGAACACCGGGGAGCTGTTTTTT
d_gene: .; v_gene: TRBV5-1; j_gene: TRBJ2-2; len: 15; abundance: .; CDR3aa: CASSLDRSNTGELFF; CDR3nt: TGCGCCAGCAGCTTGGACAGGAGTAACACCGGGGAGCTGTTTTTT
d_gene: TRBD2; v_gene: TRBV5-1; j_gene: TRBJ2-5; len: 14; abundance: .; CDR3aa: CASSRLAGEETQYF; CDR3nt: TGCGCCAGCAGCAGACTAGCGGGGGAAGAGACCCAGTACTTC
d_gene: .; v_gene: TRBV28; j_gene: TRBJ2-7; len: 14; abundance: .; CDR3aa: CASIPRAVTYEQYF; CDR3nt: TGTGCCAGCATACCGAGGGCCGTCACCTACGAGCAGTACTTC
d_gene: .; v_gene: TRBV27; j_gene: TRBJ2-1; len: 15; abundance: .; CDR3aa: CASSLTGTSYNEQFF; CDR3nt: TGTGCCAGCAGTCTCACAGGGACGTCCTACAATGAGCAGTTCTTC
d_gene: TRBD2; v_gene: TRBV28; j_gene: TRBJ2-7; len: 14; abundance: .; CDR3aa: CASSPLREVYEQYF; CDR3nt: TGTGCCAGCAGCCCCCTGCGGGAGGTTTACGAGCAGTACTTC
d_gene: .; v_gene: TRBV28; j_gene: TRBJ1-6; len: 14; abundance: .; CDR3aa: CASSPHPGNSPLHF; CDR3nt: TGTGCCAGCAGTCCACACCCAGGGAATTCACCCCTCCACTTT
d_gene: TRBD2; v_gene: TRBV10-3; j_gene: TRBJ2-7; len: 17; abundance: few; CDR3aa: CAISGGQWTSGRYEQYF; CDR3nt: TGTGCCATCAGTGGGGGGCAATGGACTAGCGGGAGATACGAGCAGTACTTC
d_gene: TRBD1; v_gene: TRBV27; j_gene: TRBJ1-5; len: 14; abundance: .; CDR3aa: CASSGDRVGRDQHF; CDR3nt: TGTGCCAGCAGTGGGGACAGGGTAGGACGGGACCAGCATTTT
d_gene: .; v_gene: TRBV28; j_gene: TRBJ1-4; len: 17; abundance: once; CDR3aa: CASSPFGGRGPNEKLFF; CDR3nt: TGTGCCAGCAGTCCTTTTGGGGGGAGAGGGCCTAATGAAAAACTGTTTTTT
d_gene: .; v_gene: TRBV11-2; j_gene: TRBJ1-1; len: 15; abundance: .; CDR3aa: CASSSRSRRNTEAFF; CDR3nt: TGTGCCAGCAGCTCCCGGTCCAGGCGGAACACTGAAGCTTTCTTT
d_gene: TRBD1; v_gene: TRBV5-1; j_gene: TRBJ1-1; len: 17; abundance: .; CDR3aa: CASSYGTGVLANTEAFF; CDR3nt: TGCGCCAGCAGCTACGGGACAGGGGTTTTGGCGAACACTGAAGCTTTCTTT
d_gene: .; v_gene: TRBV10-3; j_gene: TRBJ2-1; len: 15; abundance: .; CDR3aa: CAISESGRIYNEQFF; CDR3nt: TGTGCCATCAGTGAGTCGGGGCGTATATACAATGAGCAGTTCTTC
d_gene: .; v_gene: TRBV7-9; j_gene: TRBJ1-4; len: 14; abundance: few; CDR3aa: CASSSGLGNEKLFF; CDR3nt: TGTGCCAGCAGCTCAGGGTTGGGGAATGAAAAACTGTTTTTT
d_gene: .; v_gene: TRBV11-2; j_gene: TRBJ2-1; len: 15; abundance: .; CDR3aa: CASSLGRRLATEQFF; CDR3nt: TGTGCCAGCAGCTTAGGCCGACGGCTAGCGACTGAGCAGTTCTTC
d_gene: TRBD1; v_gene: TRBV28; j_gene: TRBJ2-7; len: 14; abundance: .; CDR3aa: CASSTGTGTGEQYF; CDR3nt: TGTGCCAGCAGTACGGGGACAGGGACGGGAGAGCAGTACTTC
d_gene: .; v_gene: TRBV27; j_gene: TRBJ2-1; len: 15; abundance: .; CDR3aa: CASSLDRGNYNEQFF; CDR3nt: TGTGCCAGCAGTTTAGATCGAGGTAACTACAATGAGCAGTTCTTC
d_gene: .; v_gene: TRBV5-1; j_gene: TRBJ2-7; len: 14; abundance: .; CDR3aa: CASSFRGDSYEQYF; CDR3nt: TGCGCCAGCAGCTTCCGGGGAGACTCCTACGAGCAGTACTTC
d_gene: TRBD2; v_gene: TRBV18; j_gene: TRBJ2-7; len: 13; abundance: .; CDR3aa: CASSREGAREQYF; CDR3nt: TGTGCCAGCTCAAGGGAGGGAGCCAGGGAGCAGTACTTC
d_gene: .; v_gene: TRBV10-2; j_gene: TRBJ2-5; len: 16; abundance: once; CDR3aa: CASSELKLRHQETQYF; CDR3nt: TGCGCCAGCAGTGAGTTGAAGCTGCGGCACCAAGAGACCCAGTACTTC
d_gene: .; v_gene: TRBV7-3; j_gene: TRBJ2-2; len: 13; abundance: .; CDR3aa: CASSFGYTGELFF; CDR3nt: TGTGCCAGCAGCTTCGGGTACACCGGGGAGCTGTTTTTT
d_gene: TRBD1; v_gene: TRBV2; j_gene: TRBJ1-5; len: 14; abundance: once; CDR3aa: CASSRQGGNQPQHF; CDR3nt: TGTGCCAGCAGCCGACAGGGCGGCAATCAGCCCCAGCATTTT
d_gene: TRBD1; v_gene: TRBV5-6; j_gene: TRBJ2-2; len: 16; abundance: .; CDR3aa: CASSSRTGSSTGELFF; CDR3nt: TGTGCCAGCAGCTCACGGACAGGGTCTAGCACCGGGGAGCTGTTTTTT
d_gene: .; v_gene: TRBV6-4; j_gene: TRBJ1-3; len: 12; abundance: .; CDR3aa: CASRRSGNTIYF; CDR3nt: TGTGCCAGCAGGAGGAGTGGAAACACCATATATTTT
d_gene: .; v_gene: TRBV2; j_gene: TRBJ1-6; len: 15; abundance: .; CDR3aa: CASSRLGTPLSPLHF; CDR3nt: TGTGCCAGCAGTAGGCTCGGGACTCCGCTTTCACCCCTCCACTTT
d_gene: .; v_gene: TRBV3-1/TRBV3-2; j_gene: TRBJ2-1; len: 14; abundance: .; CDR3aa: CASSQIPSYNEQFF; CDR3nt: TGTGCCAGCAGCCAAATTCCCAGCTACAATGAGCAGTTCTTC
d_gene: TRBD2; v_gene: TRBV29-1; j_gene: TRBJ2-3; len: 17; abundance: .; CDR3aa: CSVDHYSLAGHAGVQYF; CDR3nt: TGCAGCGTTGACCACTACTCACTAGCGGGACACGCCGGGGTGCAGTATTTT
d_gene: TRBD2; v_gene: TRBV5-1; j_gene: TRBJ2-3; len: 15; abundance: .; CDR3aa: CASSPGLVAPDTQYF; CDR3nt: TGCGCCAGCAGCCCGGGACTAGTGGCGCCAGATACGCAGTATTTT
d_gene: TRBD1; v_gene: TRBV5-4; j_gene: TRBJ2-5; len: 16; abundance: .; CDR3aa: CASSLGARQGGETQYF; CDR3nt: TGTGCCAGCAGCTTGGGGGCCCGACAGGGGGGAGAGACCCAGTACTTC